This T cell receptor (beta chain) was sequenced during a study of blood T cell repertoires in COVID-19. Study-wide context: Samples came from the United States, Italy and Spain, spanning acute and convalescent COVID-19. PBMCs, B-cell-depleted T cells, or T cells were the source of the cDNA or gDNA that made up the material.

The germline gives CDR1 SGHNT, CDR2 YYREEE (reference sequence). The CDR3 is made up of 15 amino acids. V lost 1 base to trimming and J lost 4 bases, with 12 bases between them. Clones were read by immunoSEQ multiplex PCR, and TCRdb kept only the in-frame ones, dropping some. The sample holds 34,000 or so clones, roughly 90% seen once. This sequence joins TRBV5-4 and TRBJ2-4; D perhaps matches TRBD1 (5 bases). This TCR was recovered from a man aged 55 to 69 with active or convalescent COVID-19. The source material was peripheral blood. The CDR3 nucleotides are TGTGCCAGCAGCTTGCAGGGTGGCGGAAAAAACATTCAGTACTTC. Translated: CASSLQGGGKNIQYF.